The following is a TCR beta chain sequence with its context. V lost 0 bases and J lost 5, with 11 bases in between. This CDR3 region has 15 residues. Germline CDR1 SGHRS, CDR2 YFSETQ. This record comes from a study of blood T cell repertoires in COVID-19. Overall study context: Samples taken during acute and convalescent COVID-19 were collected in the United States, Italy and Spain. In each case, the material was cDNA or gDNA derived from T cells, B-cell-depleted T cells, or PBMCs.

Assay: immunoSEQ multiplex PCR; the TCRdb copy retains only in-frame clones and omits some. In the table there are some 70,000 clones, roughly 88% of which are singletons. The chain is built from TRBV5-1 and TRBJ2-2; D call uncertain. The receptor was isolated from a man aged 65 to 85 with active or convalescent COVID-19. Sequenced sample: peripheral blood. The CDR3 region is CASSLAARGTGELFF. The CDR3 DNA reads TGCGCCAGCAGCTTGGCCGCTCGAGGAACCGGGGAGCTGTTTTTT. The full variable domain, in which reference TRBV5-1 and TRBJ2-2 provide the parts outside the CDR3, is KAGVTQTPRYLIKTRGQQVTLSCSPISGHRSVSWYQQTPGQGLQFLFEYFSETQRNKGNFPGRFSGRQFSNSRSEMNVSTLELGDSALYLCASSLAARGTGELFFGEGSRLTVL.